The 32 T cell receptor beta chains in this list originate from one sample, sequenced in a study of cytomegalovirus exposure and HLA in healthy donors. PCR employed 60 Vbeta and 13 Jbeta primers. Method: immunoSEQ multiplex PCR; TCRdb's copy keeps in-frame clones and lacks some. Of tens of thousands of clones in the sample, 70% to 85% are singletons; the top ten hold 2.9%. Sequencing was carried out using PBMCs. Source of these receptors: a man aged 45 to 65 in good health and CMV-seronegative.

The table lists this clone with a count of one. The rearrangement links TRBV18 to TRBJ1-4; tentatively, D is TRBD1 (6 bases). CDR3 length equals 15 residues. CDR1 and CDR2 (germline): KGHSH, LQKENI. The germline V and J ends were trimmed by 4 bases and 14 bases, with 23 bases remaining between them. CDR3 DNA: TGTGCCAGCTCACTTAAGGACAGCAGATTTAGCGATCTGTTTTTT. This sequence encodes CASSLKDSRFSDLFF.

The chain carries TRBV5-4 and TRBJ1-3; D not resolved. V lost 1 base and J 8 bases, leaving 16 bases between the germline ends. Looked up from germline, CDR1 is SGHNT and CDR2 is YYREEE (reference sequence). This CDR3 comprises 15 residues. The CDR3 coding sequence is TGTGCCAGCAGCTTGAATTCGGGTAGTCTGGACACCATATATTTT. Its protein is CASSLNSGSLDTIYF.

The chain employs TRBV28 and TRBJ2-7, with D uncertain. The CDR3 sequence is 12 residues long. V was shortened by 6 bases and J by 0 bases, with 6 bases between the two germline ends. The V gene's germline CDR1 is MDHEN and CDR2 SYDVKM. The CDR3 bases are TGTGCCAGCAGACGGAGCTCCTACGAGCAGTACTTC. Translation: CASRRSSYEQYF.

The chain joins TRBV5-8 to TRBJ1-2; D unresolved. Deletions cut 1 base from V and 0 bases from J, with 4 bases between. CDR1 and CDR2 (germline): SGHTS, YDEGEE. The CDR3 runs to 13 residues. CDR3 in DNA: TGTGCCAGCAGCTTGCAGGCTAACTATGGCTACACCTTC. Translating it yields CASSLQANYGYTF. Complete variable domain (other parts from reference TRBV5-8 and TRBJ1-2): EAGVTQSPTHLIKTRGQQATLRCSPISGHTSVYWYQQALGLGLQFLLWYDEGEERNRGNFPPRFSGRQFPNYSSELNVNALELEDSALYLCASSLQANYGYTFGSGTRLTVV.

This sequence joins TRBV7-6 and TRBJ1-1; D may be TRBD1 (6 bases). The CDR3 is 14 residues long. Germline CDR1 and CDR2: SGHVS and FNYEAQ. V was pared by 4 bases and J by 5 bases, with 14 bases between. CDR3 nucleotide sequence: TGTGCCAGCAGCTCAGTCAGAGGGGGTACTGAAGCTTTCTTT. Translation gives CASSSVRGGTEAFF.

The V gene is TRBV5-6, the J gene TRBJ1-2; 10 nucleotides line up with TRBD1. Looked up from germline, CDR1 is SGHDT and CDR2 is YYEEEE. The CDR3 totals 14 residues. The V and J ends lost 4 bases and 2 bases, in that order; junction bases with no gene match: 2. CDR3 sequence: CASSGGQGNYGYTF. As DNA, the CDR3 is TGTGCCAGCAGCGGGGGACAGGGGAACTATGGCTACACCTTC.

The chain joins TRBV19 to TRBJ2-5, with TRBD1 matching over 10 bases. J gave up 4 bases and V 4 bases, and 6 bases lay outside the gene matches. Looked up from germline, CDR1 is LNHDA and CDR2 is SQIVND (reference sequence). This CDR3 has 15 residues. The CDR3 DNA is TGTGCCAGTAGTAGGAACCGGGACAGGGGAGAGACCCAGTACTTC. Translated: CASSRNRDRGETQYF.

V usage is TRBV27 and J usage is TRBJ1-4, with D possibly TRBD1 on 6 matching bases. V was pared by 5 bases and J by 3 bases, with 16 bases between. Germline V gene sequence: CDR1 MNHEY, CDR2 SMNVEV (reference sequence). The CDR3 spans 16 residues. CDR3 nucleotide sequence: TGTGCCAGCAGTACCACTTCGACAGGCGCTAATGAAAAACTGTTTTTT. Protein product: CASSTTSTGANEKLFF.

Here the CDR3 reads CASSLLSGTDTQYF. The CDR3, as DNA: TGTGCCAGCAGCTTACTTTCCGGGACAGATACGCAGTATTTT. V is TRBV7-2 and J is TRBJ2-3; D not resolved. The V gene's germline CDR1 is SGHTA and CDR2 FQGNSA. The V end lost 2 bases, the J end lost 3 bases, and 9 bases lay between the germline ends. The length of the CDR3 is 14 residues.

V is TRBV29-1 and J is TRBJ2-5; 10 bases match TRBD1. Germline loops: CDR1 SQVTM, CDR2 ANQGSEA. Trimming took 6 bases from V and 4 from J; bases not matched to a gene: 8. The CDR3 spans 14 residues. For the CDR3, the DNA is TGCAGCGTCATCCCCGGGACAGGGGTAGAGACCCAGTACTTC. It is translated as CSVIPGTGVETQYF.

The rearrangement joins TRBV12-2 to TRBJ1-5; the tabulated D call, TRBD1, remains unverified against the DNA. TRBV12-2 is shown as a pseudogene. This CDR3 region has 15 residues. The CDR3 loop reads CASRVYRERGQPQHF. Here the CDR3 DNA reads TGTGCAAGTCGCGTTTACAGGGAAAGGGGGCAGCCCCAGCATTTT.

V and J are TRBV4-1 and TRBJ2-7; TRBD1 aligns across 8 bases. CDR1 is MGHRA, CDR2 YSYEKL, per germline. V trimming: 1 base; J trimming: 7 bases; junction bases outside the gene matches: 12. The CDR3 has 16 amino acids. This CDR3 is CASSQALGTGFFEQYF. The CDR3 DNA reads TGCGCCAGCAGCCAAGCCCTCGGGACAGGCTTTTTTGAGCAGTACTTC.

The genes are TRBV29-1 and TRBJ2-7; D perhaps matches TRBD1 (7 bases). Germline CDR1 SQVTM, CDR2 ANQGSEA. With 6 bases removed from V and 0 bases from J, the gap between germline ends came to 15 bases. The CDR3 is made up of 14 amino acids. The CDR3 DNA reads TGCAGCGTCCAGGGGGACTTAAGCTCCTACGAGCAGTACTTC. Protein sequence: CSVQGDLSSYEQYF.

The rearrangement links TRBV29-1 to TRBJ1-2, with unresolved D. CDR1 is SQVTM and CDR2 is ANQGSEA in the germline V gene. V was cut by 4 bases and J by 4 bases, with 10 bases left in between. The CDR3 sequence is 12 residues long. CDR3 residues: CSVGGGSYGYTF. CDR3 nucleotide sequence: TGCAGCGTTGGCGGAGGGTCCTATGGCTACACCTTC.

The rearrangement links TRBV7-2 to TRBJ2-3, with TRBD2 identical over 8 bases. The CDR3 length is 17 residues. CDR1 SGHTA and CDR2 FQGNSA come from the germline V gene. V lost 2 bases and J lost 2; bases outside the gene matches: 9. CDR3 residues: CASSLPATSEDTDTQYF. In DNA, the CDR3 is TGTGCCAGCAGCTTACCGGCGACTAGCGAAGACACAGATACGCAGTATTTT.

The gene calls are TRBV28 and TRBJ1-5; 7 positions agree with TRBD1. Germline V gives CDR1 MDHEN, CDR2 SYDVKM. V trimming: 5 bases; J trimming: 4 bases; junction bases outside the gene matches: 11. The CDR3 runs to 16 residues. The CDR3 DNA reads as TGTGCCAGCAGTCCGTGGACAGGTTCGGGAAATCAGCCCCAGCATTTT. Translating gives CASSPWTGSGNQPQHF. Drawing the rest from reference TRBV28 and TRBJ1-5, the complete variable domain is DVKVTQSSRYLVKRTGEKVFLECVQDMDHENMFWYRQDPGLGLRLIYFSYDVKMKEKGDIPEGYSVSREKKERFSLILESASTNQTSMYLCASSPWTGSGNQPQHFGDGTRLSIL.

The chain employs TRBV5-1 and TRBJ2-7; D is possibly TRBD1 (6 bases). CDR3 length: 15 amino acids. V was trimmed by 4 bases and J by 3 bases, leaving 17 bases between them. Germline V lookup: CDR1 SGHRS, CDR2 YFSETQ. DNA for the CDR3: TGCGCCAGCAGCCAGGACCGGGACACCTTCTACGAGCAGTACTTC. It specifies CASSQDRDTFYEQYF.

This chain uses TRBV10-3 with TRBJ1-5; D perhaps matches TRBD1 (6 bases). Germline V gene lookup returns CDR1 ENHRY and CDR2 SYGVKD. The CDR3 loop spans 14 amino acids. Trimming removed 2 bases from V and 1 base from J, with 6 bases in between. CDR3 DNA sequence: TGTGCCATCAGTGAGACAGGGAGCAATCAGCCCCAGCATTTT. This encodes CAISETGSNQPQHF.

The chain uses TRBV4-1 and TRBJ2-7; D possibly corresponds to TRBD1 (5 bases). This CDR3 has 16 residues. Trimming stripped 0 bases from V and 1 base from J, with 13 bases between. Germline V gene sequence: CDR1 MGHRA, CDR2 YSYEKL. CDR3 amino acids: CASSQDGAVLSYEQYF. CDR3 bases: TGCGCCAGCAGCCAAGATGGGGCGGTTTTGTCCTACGAGCAGTACTTC.

Here the CDR3 reads CASSLMAGLKTQYF. The CDR3, as DNA: TGTGCCAGCAGTTTAATGGCCGGACTGAAGACCCAGTACTTC. This rearrangement joins TRBV28 to TRBJ2-5; D is possibly TRBD2 (5 bases). CDR3 length: 14 residues. The germline CDR1 and CDR2 sequences are MDHEN and SYDVKM. Trimming shortened V by 2 bases and J by 6 bases, and 13 bases separated the two germline ends.

J is TRBJ1-1 and V is TRBV6-6; 10 bases are a match to TRBD1. Trimming at V came to 3 bases and at J to 4 bases, leaving 8 bases not matched to a gene. CDR3 length: 16 residues. CDR1 is MNHNY and CDR2 is SVGAGI in the germline V gene (reference sequence). The CDR3 bases are TGTGCCAGCAGTTATCGGGACAGGGGCAGGGGCACTGAAGCTTTCTTT. The encoded protein is CASSYRDRGRGTEAFF.

Only a few counts were recorded for this clone. The V call is TRBV5-1, the J call TRBJ2-7; the match to TRBD1 covers 8 bases. The CDR3 sequence is 14 residues long. J lost 3 bases, V lost 4 bases, and 6 bases had no gene match. Germline assignment: CDR1 SGHRS and CDR2 YFSETQ. The CDR3, as DNA: TGCGCCAGCAGCGTTCAGGGGGCGTACTACGAGCAGTACTTC. Protein: CASSVQGAYYEQYF.

This rearrangement joins TRBV9 to TRBJ2-1; 11 bases fit TRBD1. With 3 bases clipped from V and 0 bases from J, the junction kept 20 bases outside the gene matches. The germline CDR1 and CDR2 sequences are SGDLS and YYNGEE. The CDR3 has 22 residues. The CDR3 reads CASSGGGGWDRGIRSSYNEQFF. Here the CDR3 DNA reads TGTGCCAGCAGCGGAGGTGGGGGGTGGGACAGGGGGATCCGGAGCTCCTACAATGAGCAGTTCTTC. The variable domain in full, with the rest retrieved from reference TRBV9 and TRBJ2-1, is DSGVTQTPKHLITATGQRVTLRCSPRSGDLSVYWYQQSLDQGLQFLIQYYNGEERAKGNILERFSAQQFPDLHSELNLSSLELGDSALYFCASSGGGGWDRGIRSSYNEQFFGPGTRLTVL.

The chain joins TRBV7-9 to TRBJ1-4; 9 bases line up with TRBD1. J lost 8 bases, V lost 5 bases, and 9 bases had no gene match. CDR1 is SEHNR and CDR2 is FQNEAQ in the germline V gene (reference sequence). The CDR3 runs 15 residues. Here the CDR3 DNA reads TGTGCCAGCAGCGCCGACAGGGGGGCAAGGGAAAAACTGTTTTTT. Amino acids: CASSADRGAREKLFF.

CDR3 residues: CASSQGTTSGGAYEQYF. Written as DNA, the CDR3 is TGTGCCAGCAGCCAAGGCACGACTAGCGGGGGCGCCTACGAGCAGTACTTC. The J gene is TRBJ2-7, the V gene TRBV4-2, with 12 bases aligning to TRBD2. The V gene's germline CDR1 is LGHNA and CDR2 YNFKEQ. This CDR3 region has 17 residues. J was trimmed by 2 bases and V by 1 base; bases with no gene match: 6.

The V and J genes are TRBV18 and TRBJ1-5; TRBD1 aligns across 8 bases. This CDR3 comprises 14 residues. J gave up 4 bases and V 9 bases, and 8 bases lay outside the gene matches. Germline V gene lookup returns CDR1 KGHSH and CDR2 LQKENI. The CDR3 is CASQTGGRNQPQHF. The CDR3 nucleotides read TGTGCCAGTCAAACAGGGGGGCGTAATCAGCCCCAGCATTTT.

The chain is built from TRBV6-1 and TRBJ2-5; 10 positions agree with TRBD1. The CDR3 spans 15 residues. CDR1 MNHNS and CDR2 SASEGT come from the germline V gene. Trimming cost V 1 base and J 5 bases; bases outside gene matches: 4. The CDR3 region has the DNA TGTGCCAGCAGTGAAGGACAGGGGGCTTGGGAGACCCAGTACTTC. This gives the protein CASSEGQGAWETQYF.

J is TRBJ1-3 and V is TRBV6-5; D is uncertain. With 8 bases removed from V and 3 bases from J, the gap between germline ends came to 11 bases. The CDR3 has 13 amino acids. CDR1 and CDR2 (germline): MNHEY, SVGAGI. The CDR3 loop is CASSYADGNTIYF. CDR3 nucleotides: TGTGCCAGCTCGTACGCAGATGGAAACACCATATATTTT.

This clone appeared a few times. The chain has TRBV11-2 and TRBJ1-1; the match to TRBD1 covers 10 bases. Germline trimming cut 1 base from V and 3 bases from J; bases unmatched to any gene: 2. Germline CDR1 SGHAT, CDR2 FQNNGV. The CDR3 is 15 residues long. CDR3 in DNA: TGTGCCAGCAGCTTAGGGGACAGGGGATACACTGAAGCTTTCTTT. This gives the protein CASSLGDRGYTEAFF.

This chain links TRBV4-1 with TRBJ2-5, with D possibly matching TRBD1 (6 bases). This CDR3 comprises 13 residues. V was clipped by 5 bases and J by 5 bases, with 12 bases between them. Per germline, CDR1 MGHRA and CDR2 YSYEKL. The CDR3 DNA is TGCGCCAGCAGCGAGACAGGTAGTGAGACCCAGTACTTC. It specifies CASSETGSETQYF.

The chain combines TRBV11-2 with TRBJ2-1; 13 nucleotides agree with TRBD2. CDR3 length: 15 amino acids. The germline gives CDR1 SGHAT, CDR2 FQNNGV. J gave up 5 bases and V 6 bases, and 4 bases lay outside the gene matches. The CDR3, as DNA: TGTGCCAGCAGACTAGCGGGGGGGAAGGACAATGAGCAGTTCTTC. As protein: CASRLAGGKDNEQFF. The whole variable domain, filled in from reference TRBV11-2 and TRBJ2-1, reads EAGVAQSPRYKIIEKRQSVAFWCNPISGHATLYWYQQILGQGPKLLIQFQNNGVVDDSQLPKDRFSAERLKGVDSTLKIQPAKLEDSAVYLCASRLAGGKDNEQFFGPGTRLTVL.

This clone was found once. DNA of the CDR3: TGTGCCAGCAGCTCCCGGGACAGGGGACCCTCCTACGAGCAGTACTTC. The encoded protein is CASSSRDRGPSYEQYF. The V and J genes are TRBV5-6 and TRBJ2-7; 10 nucleotides align to TRBD1. Germline loops: CDR1 SGHDT, CDR2 YYEEEE. With 3 bases clipped from V and 0 bases from J, the junction kept 6 bases outside the gene matches. The CDR3 is 16 residues long.